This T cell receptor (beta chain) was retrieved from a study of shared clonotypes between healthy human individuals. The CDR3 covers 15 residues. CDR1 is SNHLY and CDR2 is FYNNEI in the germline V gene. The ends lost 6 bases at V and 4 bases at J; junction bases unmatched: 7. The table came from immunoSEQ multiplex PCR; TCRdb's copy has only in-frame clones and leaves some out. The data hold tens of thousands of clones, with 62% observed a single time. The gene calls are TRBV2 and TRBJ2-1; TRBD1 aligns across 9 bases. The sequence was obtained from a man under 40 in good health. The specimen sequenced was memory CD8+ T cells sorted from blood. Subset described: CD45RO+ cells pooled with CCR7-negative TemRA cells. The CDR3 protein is CASSLRDRAYNEQFF. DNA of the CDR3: TGTGCCAGCAGCCTCCGGGACAGGGCTTACAATGAGCAGTTCTTC.